These T cell receptor beta chains were read from a single sample in a study of cytomegalovirus exposure and HLA in healthy donors. The assay was immunoSEQ multiplex PCR, and TCRdb's table has in-frame clones only and misses some. This sample yields over 100,000 clones, of which 65% to 90% are seen a single time; roughly 3% belongs to the top ten. The source material was PBMCs. The receptors originated from a young woman in good health and CMV-seropositive. CDR3s include the opening cysteine and the closing phenylalanine or tryptophan. D genes are given only for firm matches. Some rows mark clone size as missing; the rest say once, few, many or name a class of expanded clone.

clone size,J gene,V gene,CDR3 length,D gene,CDR3 protein,CDR3 DNA
once,TRBJ2-1,TRBV4-2,17,.,CASSQDPPEATYNEQFF,TGTGCCAGCAGCCAAGACCCCCCAGAGGCCACCTACAATGAGCAGTTCTTC
.,TRBJ2-6,TRBV29-1,16,TRBD1,CSVETDRGAGANVLTF,TGCAGCGTTGAGACTGACAGGGGGGCTGGGGCCAACGTCCTGACTTTC
.,TRBJ2-1,TRBV13,14,TRBD2,CASSWTSGGNEQFF,TGTGCCAGCAGTTGGACTAGCGGGGGGAATGAGCAGTTCTTC
.,TRBJ2-5,TRBV6-1,12,.,CASTGDWETQYF,TGTGCCAGCACCGGGGACTGGGAGACCCAGTACTTC
.,TRBJ2-7,TRBV20-1,11,.,CSAREGAGNSF,TGCAGTGCTAGAGAGGGGGCAGGGAATAGCTTC
.,TRBJ2-7,TRBV18,14,.,CASSPGAERHEQYF,TGTGCCAGCTCGCCAGGGGCAGAGCGCCACGAGCAGTACTTC
.,TRBJ1-6,TRBV4-1,16,.,CASSQLEGRYNSPLHF,TGCGCCAGCAGCCAGCTGGAGGGACGGTATAATTCACCCCTCCACTTT
few,TRBJ2-6,TRBV6-5,14,.,CASSAPSGPRVLTF,TGTGCCAGCAGTGCTCCCAGTGGCCCCAGGGTCCTGACTTTC
.,TRBJ2-3,TRBV9,14,TRBD2,CASTSGGPWDTQYF,TGTGCCAGCACTAGCGGGGGGCCTTGGGATACGCAGTATTTT
.,TRBJ2-7,TRBV30,10,.,CAGGSYEQYF,TGTGCCGGGGGGTCCTACGAGCAGTACTTC
once,TRBJ1-1,TRBV10-1,16,.,CASSPTGQGKRTEAFF,TGCGCCAGCAGTCCTACGGGCCAGGGAAAACGAACTGAAGCTTTCTTT
.,TRBJ1-5,TRBV14,19,.,CASSQDSYVVGYSNQPQHF,TGTGCCAGCAGCCAAGATAGCTACGTCGTGGGTTATAGCAATCAGCCCCAGCATTTT
.,TRBJ1-6,TRBV30,14,TRBD1,CAWNRGAPNSPLHF,TGTGCCTGGAACAGGGGTGCCCCTAATTCACCCCTCCACTTT
.,TRBJ1-4,TRBV6-1,13,.,CASRAGGYEKLFF,TGTGCCAGCCGGGCGGGGGGTTATGAAAAACTGTTTTTT
.,TRBJ2-7,TRBV28,15,TRBD1,CASSRPGTGIDEQYF,TGTGCCAGCAGCCGCCCCGGGACAGGGATCGACGAGCAGTACTTC
.,TRBJ2-1,TRBV10-3,15,.,CAISLTGPSYNEQFF,TGTGCCATCTCACTTACTGGGCCCTCCTACAATGAGCAGTTCTTC
.,TRBJ2-5,TRBV5-1,14,TRBD1,CASKTGTLEETQYF,TGCGCCAGCAAGACAGGGACGCTCGAAGAGACCCAGTACTTC
.,TRBJ2-3,TRBV19,15,TRBD1,CASSMWDRNTDTQYF,TGTGCCAGTAGTATGTGGGACAGGAACACAGATACGCAGTATTTT
.,TRBJ2-5,TRBV11-2,16,TRBD2,CASSLLGGGALETQYF,TGTGCCAGCAGCTTACTCGGCGGGGGGGCGCTAGAGACCCAGTACTTC
.,TRBJ2-3,TRBV5-1,16,.,CASSLAPDSSTDTQYF,TGCGCCAGCAGCTTGGCGCCCGACAGTAGCACAGATACGCAGTATTTT
.,TRBJ2-1,TRBV5-1,14,.,CASSLSGIYNEQFF,TGCGCCAGCAGCTTGTCAGGGATCTACAATGAGCAGTTCTTC
.,TRBJ2-3,TRBV7-9,11,.,CASSRGDTQYF,TGTGCCAGCAGCCGCGGAGATACGCAGTATTTT
once,TRBJ2-3,TRBV11-3,15,.,CASSLAGYSTDTQYF,TGTGCCAGCAGCTTAGCAGGGTATAGCACAGATACGCAGTATTTT
.,TRBJ1-1,TRBV28,15,TRBD1,CASSPRTGEITEAFF,TGTGCCAGCAGTCCCAGGACAGGGGAGATCACTGAAGCTTTCTTT